This T cell receptor (beta chain) was retrieved from a study of shared clonotypes between healthy human individuals. Findings and limits, study-wide: Non-shared clonotypes had lower generation probabilities than clonotypes shared by all four sorted-subset donors. It was only blood that was sampled, and tissue repertoires likely differ. A handful of donors showed sharing of 4.5% to 5% of naive CD4 clonotypes.

Naive-designated CD8 cells lacked CD45RO, were positively enriched for CCR7, and omitted terminally differentiated effector memory CD45RA+ cells. The test was conducted at deep level. The table came from immunoSEQ multiplex PCR; TCRdb's copy has only in-frame clones and leaves some out. Of around 600,000 clones in the sample, about 98% are singletons; the top ten hold 0.3% to 0.35%. In the case of this clone: Its target is not known.

Germline CDR1 reads MNHNS; CDR2 reads SASEGT. This CDR3 region has 15 residues. The V and J ends lost 6 bases and 5 bases respectively, with 18 bases between them. The sample was naive CD8+ T cells sorted from blood. The sequence was collected from a young man in good health. The chain links TRBV6-1 to TRBJ2-3; D is perhaps TRBD1 (5 bases). CDR3 sequence (DNA): TGTGCCAGCAGCCCCTGGGGCGGTCGGCAAGATACGCAGTATTTT. Encoded protein: CASSPWGGRQDTQYF.